The rows below give T cell receptor beta chains drawn from one sample of a study of cytomegalovirus exposure and HLA in healthy donors. This table comes from immunoSEQ multiplex PCR, and its TCRdb copy is limited to in-frame clones, with some not included. The table has around 110,000 clones, around 71% seen once. Sequencing input: PBMCs. The receptors here all came from a boy aged 5-17 years in good health and CMV-seronegative. Both conserved end residues are trimmed from each CDR3.

V gene	J gene	CDR3 protein
TRBV6-5	TRBJ1-2	ASSRDRNYGYT
TRBV27	TRBJ1-6	ASTSGTGNSPLH
TRBV28	TRBJ2-7	ASSLPAGEQY
TRBV27	TRBJ2-3	ASSRGQRTDTQY
TRBV19	TRBJ2-2	ASSASGLNTGELF
TRBV7-2	TRBJ2-5	ASSKQGYQETQY
TRBV28	TRBJ1-3	ASSLATSSGNTIY
TRBV6-6	TRBJ2-1	ASSTGQLWF
TRBV10-3	TRBJ2-7	ATKGQLGGEQY
TRBV4-1	TRBJ1-1	ASSPQGAGTEAF
TRBV28	TRBJ1-2	ASREQSSYGYT
TRBV29-1	TRBJ2-3	SVALRSTDTQY
TRBV13	TRBJ2-7	ASSFYGLAASYEQY
TRBV2	TRBJ1-1	ASNKTPLQGI
TRBV19	TRBJ2-5	ASSTGYRETQY
TRBV9	TRBJ2-5	ASSEFRETQY
TRBV5-4	TRBJ2-3	ASSLEGDTQY
TRBV30	TRBJ2-1	AWTPPDRVYNEQF
TRBV5-8	TRBJ2-4	ASSKTGRGLAKNIQY
TRBV6-4	TRBJ2-3	ASSSEPSTHHTQY
TRBV15	TRBJ2-2	ATSKGLAARMGELF
TRBV15	TRBJ2-3	ATSRASGGPNTDTQY
TRBV15	TRBJ2-7	ATSRAGATEQY
TRBV7-8	TRBJ2-3	ASSLGEYRGTDTQY
TRBV6-6	TRBJ2-7	ASSHRSYEQY
TRBV7-9	TRBJ2-3	ASSPYTGVVDTQY
TRBV5-1	TRBJ2-3	ASSFLAGGKPGPDTQY
TRBV5-1	TRBJ2-3	ASSLELAGGGDTQY
TRBV9	TRBJ2-5	ASSVGPRETQY
TRBV6-5	TRBJ1-2	ASSYLGANYGYT
TRBV30	TRBJ1-6	AWRGQAYNSPLH
TRBV11-2	TRBJ2-7	ASSFPGPDEQY
TRBV5-1	TRBJ1-1	ASSRTVTGWGEAF
TRBV7-9	TRBJ2-5	ASSRIAGQETQY
TRBV28	TRBJ1-6	ASSSPDRVNSPLH